This TCR beta chain is drawn from a study of blood T cell repertoires in COVID-19. At the level of the study: Material from acute and convalescent COVID-19 was sourced from the United States, Italy and Spain. PBMCs, B-cell-depleted T cells, or T cells were the source of the cDNA or gDNA that made up the material.

During active infection, Seattle patients enrolled and were then monitored through disease. Original handling: Estimation of nucleated cell counts was performed using reference gene primer amplification. Profiled with immunoSEQ multiplex PCR; TCRdb holds only in-frame clones, not every one. From that table come the V and J calls and clone size; the DNA was used to work out D and trimming. The sample contains 150,000 to 180,000 clones, approximately 85% of which appear only once. Looked up from germline, CDR1 is SGHTA and CDR2 is FQGNSA. The CDR3 has 16 residues. The junction had 7 bases not matched to a gene; V was cut back by 4 bases and J by 0 bases.

The chain is built from TRBV7-2 and TRBJ2-3; 7 bases are a match to TRBD1. This TCR came from a man aged 55 to 70 with COVID-19, enrolled during active disease. The sample comprised peripheral blood. The CDR3 DNA follows: TGTGCCAGCAGCTCGAGGTCACAGGGGAGCACAGATACGCAGTATTTT. Translating it yields CASSSRSQGSTDTQYF. The whole variable domain, remainder taken from reference TRBV7-2 and TRBJ2-3, is GAGVSQSPSNKVTEKGKDVELRCDPISGHTALYWYRQSLGQGLEFLIYFQGNSAPDKSGLPSDRFSAERTGGSVSTLTIQRTQQEDSAVYLCASSSRSQGSTDTQYFGPGTRLTVL.